This T cell receptor (beta chain) was profiled in a study of blood T cell repertoires in COVID-19. About the research overall: Acute and convalescent COVID-19 samples came from the United States, Italy and Spain. From T cells, B-cell-depleted T cells, or PBMCs came the material, which was cDNA or gDNA.

Trimming removed 5 bases at V and 0 bases at J, with 11 bases between. CDR3 length: 14 amino acids. CDR1 SEHNR and CDR2 FQNEAQ come from the germline V gene (reference sequence). In the authors' workflow: Estimates of nucleated cell counts were drawn from the amplification of reference gene primers. The method was immunoSEQ multiplex PCR; TCRdb's version includes in-frame clones alone and lacks a portion of them. For V, J and clone size, that table is used; D and trimming come from the DNA. The data hold approximately 450,000 clones, with 75% to 90% observed a single time. The rearrangement joins TRBV7-9 to TRBJ2-7, with D uncertain. The clonotype comes from a young man who had recovered from COVID-19. The sample comprised PBMCs or T cells enriched from blood (not recorded which). The CDR3: CASSRDKSSYEQYF. CDR3 bases: TGTGCCAGCAGCCGAGACAAGAGCTCCTACGAGCAGTACTTC.